This paragraph reports one T cell receptor (beta chain). The same CDR3 can be traced to other DNA sequences in this sample. The data belong to a study of T cell responses to AZD1222 COVID-19 vaccine. Assay used: immunoSEQ multiplex PCR; TCRdb lists only in-frame clones, some missing. Here the sample spans under 130,000 clones, roughly nine tenths being singletons. CDR3 size: 16 residues. Germline loops: CDR1 SGDLS, CDR2 YYNGEE. J was trimmed by 4 bases and V by 3 bases; bases with no gene match: 11. The rearrangement uses TRBV9 and TRBJ2-5, with 8 positions matching TRBD2. Sequencing was performed on peripheral blood, taken 28 days after the second AZD1222 dose. This clonotype was sampled from an adult who received the AZD1222 COVID-19 vaccine. This chain's CDR3 is CASSGKGGRGGETQYF. CDR3 sequence (DNA): TGTGCCAGCAGCGGAAAGGGGGGTCGGGGGGGAGAGACCCAGTACTTC.